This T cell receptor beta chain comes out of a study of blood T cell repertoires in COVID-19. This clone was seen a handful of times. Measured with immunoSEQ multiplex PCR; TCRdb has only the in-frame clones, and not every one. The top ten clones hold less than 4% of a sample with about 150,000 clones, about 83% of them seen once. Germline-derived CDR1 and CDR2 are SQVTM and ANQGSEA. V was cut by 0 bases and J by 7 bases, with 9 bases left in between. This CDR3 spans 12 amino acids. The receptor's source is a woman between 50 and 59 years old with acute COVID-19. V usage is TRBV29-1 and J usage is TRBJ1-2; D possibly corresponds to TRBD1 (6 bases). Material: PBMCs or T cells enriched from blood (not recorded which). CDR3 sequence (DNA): TGCAGCGTTGAAGAGGGGGCGGGTGGCTACACCTTC. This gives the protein CSVEEGAGGYTF.